These 31 T cell receptor beta chains share one sample of origin, sequenced in a study of T cells after yellow fever vaccination. TCRdb re-derived calls from the 5' RACE reads in MiXCR, one entry per CDR3 protein. This repertoire shows hundreds of thousands of distinct CDR3 sequences, roughly 4% found once; its top ten account for 23%. This sample comprised PBMCs, obtained on the day of the yellow fever booster vaccination. These receptors all come from a man between 18 and 29 years old who received the YFV17D yellow fever vaccine.

This clonotype came up many times. The chain has TRBV5-1 and TRBJ1-3; 7 bases agree with TRBD1. V gave up 4 bases and J gave up 4 bases; unmatched junction bases: 11. The CDR3 runs to 16 residues. From germline, CDR1 is SGHRS and CDR2 YFSETQ. The CDR3 protein is CASSQGGTASGNTIYF. CDR3 DNA sequence: TGCGCCAGCAGCCAGGGGGGGACAGCCTCGGGAAACACCATATATTTT.

There are many counts of this clonotype. The chain uses TRBV6-1 and TRBJ1-1, with D uncertain. The CDR3 extends over 13 amino acids. Trimming shortened V by 3 bases and J by 1 base, and 6 bases separated the two germline ends. The germline V gene has CDR1 MNHNS and CDR2 SASEGT. The CDR3 coding sequence is TGTGCCAGCAGTGAGCAGCAGAACACTGAAGCTTTCTTT. Its protein is CASSEQQNTEAFF.

With regard to this clonotype: Since no conserved phenylalanine or tryptophan closes the CDR3, a read error is the likely cause. This chain uses TRBV5-1 with TRBJ2-5; D is undetermined. Deletions cut 2 bases from V and 4 bases from J, with 12 bases between. Germline V gives CDR1 SGHRS, CDR2 YFSETQ. The CDR3 extends over 14 amino acids. The CDR3, as DNA: TGCGCCAGCAGCTTATGGGTAGTTGGAGAGACCCAGTACTTA. The encoded protein is CASSLWVVGETQYL.

This clonotype was detected ten times or more. The chain uses TRBV30 and TRBJ2-7; D is tentatively TRBD1 or TRBD2 (5 bases each). The CDR3 totals 14 residues. V shed 4 bases and J shed 2 bases, with 15 bases lying between them. CDR1 is GTSNPN, CDR2 SVGIG, per germline (reference sequence). DNA for the CDR3: TGTGCCTGGAATTCGGGGACCGTTACCTACGAGCAGTACTTC. Translated: CAWNSGTVTYEQYF.

This clonotype was counted many times. This chain joins TRBV12-3 or TRBV12-4 and TRBJ2-5, with a tentative D call TRBD2 (5 bases). V was pared by 3 bases and J by 2 bases, with 10 bases between. The CDR3 totals 14 residues. CDR3 in amino acids: CASSLLGSQETQYF. CDR3 sequence (DNA): TGTGCCAGCAGTTTGTTAGGGAGTCAAGAGACCCAGTACTTC.

The chain combines TRBV4-1 with TRBJ2-2; possible D gene TRBD2, 5 bases. CDR1 is MGHRA and CDR2 is YSYEKL in the germline V gene. This CDR3 is 11 amino acids long. Trimming stripped 4 bases from V and 9 bases from J, with 6 bases between. The CDR3 DNA sequence: TGCGCCAGCAGCCGGGAGCGGGAGCTGTTTTTT. Its translation is CASSRERELFF.

The table lists this clonotype with many counts. The chain couples TRBV7-9 to TRBJ2-7, with unresolved D. Germline loops: CDR1 SEHNR, CDR2 FQNEAQ (reference sequence). The CDR3 contains 13 residues. Trimming left V 9 bases short and J 2 bases short, with 14 bases between. DNA of the CDR3: TGTGCCAGTAGGCAGGACCATACCTACGAGCAGTACTTC. Its protein product is CASRQDHTYEQYF.

This clonotype was counted ten times or more. V is TRBV7-2 and J is TRBJ1-2; TRBD1 aligns across 7 bases. Per germline, CDR1 SGHTA and CDR2 FQGNSA. V shed 2 bases and J 3 bases; nucleotides not matched to a gene: 6. The CDR3 is made up of 15 amino acids. DNA for the CDR3: TGTGCCAGCAGCTTAAGGCTGACAGGGCACTATGGCTACACCTTC. Protein product: CASSLRLTGHYGYTF.

Ten or more counts support this clonotype. The chain links TRBV14 to TRBJ2-4; D is unclear. The CDR3 has 12 amino acids. Germline V gene lookup returns CDR1 SGHDN and CDR2 FVKESK. V was pared by 4 bases and J by 3 bases, with 4 bases between. The CDR3 is CASSLGKNIQYF. The CDR3 region has the DNA TGTGCCAGCAGCCTTGGCAAAAACATTCAGTACTTC.

This clonotype appeared a few times. J is TRBJ1-4 and V is TRBV30, with D uncertain. The V gene lost 2 bases and the J gene lost 6 bases, with 10 bases spanning the gap. Looked up from germline, CDR1 is GTSNPN and CDR2 is SVGIG (reference sequence). The CDR3 sequence is 13 residues long. The CDR3 protein is CAWSLPHDEKLFF. In DNA, the CDR3 is TGTGCCTGGAGTCTCCCGCACGATGAAAAACTGTTTTTT.

V gene TRBV11-2 combines with J gene TRBJ2-2; maybe TRBD2 (6 bases). The CDR3 runs 14 residues. Germline lookup yields CDR1 SGHAT and CDR2 FQNNGV. The V gene lost 10 bases and the J gene lost 1 base, with 13 bases spanning the gap. CDR3 DNA: TGTGCCACCGGAGGGACTCAGAACACCGGGGAGCTGTTTTTT. Protein sequence: CATGGTQNTGELFF.

V gene TRBV10-3 combines with J gene TRBJ2-5, with D unresolved. V lost 1 base and J 0 bases, leaving 6 bases between the germline ends. Looked up from germline, CDR1 is ENHRY and CDR2 is SYGVKD. This CDR3 spans 14 amino acids. The CDR3 spells CAISEYPDQETQYF. Here the CDR3 DNA reads TGTGCCATCAGTGAGTATCCTGACCAAGAGACCCAGTACTTC.

This clonotype was recorded many times. V gene TRBV7-2 combines with J gene TRBJ1-6; the D is unclear. The CDR3 is 12 amino acids. The germline gives CDR1 SGHTA, CDR2 FQGNSA. V dropped 4 bases and J dropped 7 bases, with 5 bases sitting between them. This CDR3 is CASSSRNSPLHF. The CDR3 bases are TGTGCCAGCAGCTCAAGAAATTCACCCCTCCACTTT.

This clonotype showed up many times. V and J are TRBV7-2 and TRBJ1-2; TRBD1 matches 8 bases. In germline, CDR1 is SGHTA, CDR2 FQGNSA. The ends lost 11 bases at V and 6 bases at J; junction bases unmatched: 14. This CDR3 has 14 residues. The DNA of the CDR3 is TGTGCCGGCGGTCCCCCGGACAGGGATCATGGCTACACCTTC. This sequence encodes CAGGPPDRDHGYTF.

This clonotype has a count of ten or more. The V gene is TRBV28, the J gene TRBJ1-6, with D perhaps matching TRBD1 (6 bases). Germline V CDR1 and CDR2: MDHEN, SYDVKM. The CDR3 totals 12 residues. Trimming shortened V by 8 bases and J by 8 bases, and 10 bases separated the two germline ends. The chain's CDR3 is CASSGGHSPLHF. The CDR3 coding sequence is TGTGCCAGCTCCGGGGGGCATTCACCCCTCCACTTT.

The table lists this clonotype with many counts. The chain combines TRBV9 with TRBJ2-7; no firm D call. The CDR3 consists of 14 residues. The germline CDR1 and CDR2 sequences are SGDLS and YYNGEE. V was shortened by 0 bases and J by 2 bases, with 9 bases between the two germline ends. DNA for the CDR3: TGTGCCAGCAGCGTAGTCCCGGGCCCCTACGAGCAGTACTTC. As protein: CASSVVPGPYEQYF.

This clonotype was observed many times. A read error may account for a junction end that differs from germline. CDR3 in DNA: TGTGGTAAAAAGCGGTCCCGCTCTGGAAACACCATATATTTT. Its translation is CGKKRSRSGNTIYF. The chain links TRBV20-1 to TRBJ1-3; D gene unclear. CDR1 is DFQATT and CDR2 is SNEGSKA in the germline V gene (reference sequence). The CDR3 has 14 residues.

This clonotype was observed at least ten times. The chain couples TRBV7-9 to TRBJ1-2; tentatively, D is TRBD1 (5 bases). Trimming took 5 bases from V and 6 from J, leaving 16 bases between them. The CDR3 spans 14 residues. Germline assignment: CDR1 SEHNR and CDR2 FQNEAQ (reference sequence). The CDR3 nucleotides read TGTGCCAGCAGCCACCCCCGGGGCCGGCATGGCTACACCTTC. It yields the protein CASSHPRGRHGYTF.

The V gene is TRBV7-8, the J gene TRBJ1-5, with 9 bases fitting TRBD1. Unmatched junction bases numbered 2, after V lost 3 bases and J lost 5 bases. This CDR3 region has 14 residues. Germline V gives CDR1 SGHVS, CDR2 FQNEAQ. Here the CDR3 DNA reads TGTGCCAGCAGCTTTGACAGGGGGGATCAGCCCCAGCATTTT. Protein product: CASSFDRGDQPQHF.

This clonotype was recorded many times. The gene calls are TRBV7-2 and TRBJ2-5, with 9 bases that match TRBD2. The CDR3 is made up of 16 amino acids. V lost 0 bases to trimming and J lost 0 bases; unmatched junction nucleotides: 2. Germline CDR1 SGHTA, CDR2 FQGNSA. The CDR3 bases are TGTGCCAGCAGCTTAGCAAGCGGGGGGAACCAAGAGACCCAGTACTTC. This codes for CASSLASGGNQETQYF.

This clonotype was counted only a few times. The CDR3: CASTRGGTQGNEQYV. DNA for the CDR3: TGTGCCAGCACCAGGGGGGGGACCCAGGGGAACGAGCAGTACGTC. This rearrangement joins TRBV28 to TRBJ2-7; either TRBD1 or TRBD2 may fit D (7 bases each). The CDR3 covers 15 residues. Germline CDR1 and CDR2: MDHEN and SYDVKM. Trimming took off 7 bases at V and 5 bases at J, with 21 bases between the two ends.

This clonotype was picked up many times. The chain recombines TRBV20-1 with TRBJ2-1, with D possibly matching TRBD1 (5 bases). CDR1 and CDR2 (germline): DFQATT, SNEGSKA (reference sequence). The CDR3 runs to 12 residues. Trimming took 1 base from V and 8 from J, leaving 9 bases between them. The CDR3 sequence is CSARGTTHEQFF. The DNA for the CDR3 is TGCAGTGCTAGAGGGACAACCCATGAGCAGTTCTTC.

This clonotype was seen ten or more times. The gene calls are TRBV27 and TRBJ2-1; 8 bases are a match to TRBD2. Trimming at V came to 4 bases and at J to 7 bases, leaving 9 bases not matched to a gene. Germline CDR1 and CDR2: MNHEY and SMNVEV (reference sequence). This CDR3 region has 15 residues. The CDR3 sequence: CASSSIGGAGNEQFF. CDR3 sequence (DNA): TGTGCCAGCAGTTCGATCGGGGGGGCTGGAAATGAGCAGTTCTTC.

This clonotype came up a few times. The chain uses TRBV7-8 and TRBJ1-2, with 7 bases fitting TRBD1. CDR3 size: 15 residues. Germline V lookup: CDR1 SGHVS, CDR2 FQNEAQ. V shed 5 bases and J 8 bases; nucleotides not matched to a gene: 14. CDR3 amino acids: CASSANRGLVLGYTF. As DNA, the CDR3 is TGTGCCAGCAGCGCGAACAGGGGTTTGGTTTTAGGCTACACCTTC.

The table lists this clonotype with many counts. This chain links TRBV12-5 with TRBJ2-2, with TRBD1 as a possible D gene (5 bases). This CDR3 region has 13 residues. V was shortened by 7 bases and J by 1 base, with 7 bases between the two germline ends. Germline CDR1 reads LGHNT; CDR2 reads FRNRAP. In DNA, the CDR3 is TGTGCTAGTGCCGGACAGAACACCGGGGAGCTGTTTTTT. This encodes CASAGQNTGELFF.

The chain recombines TRBV12-3 or TRBV12-4 with TRBJ1-4; TRBD1 is a possible D gene (5 bases). This CDR3 spans 13 amino acids. V was shortened by 3 bases and J by 10 bases, with 12 bases between the two germline ends. CDR3 in amino acids: CASSFQGVGKLFF. The CDR3 coding sequence is TGTGCCAGCAGTTTTCAGGGTGTCGGAAAACTGTTTTTT.

CDR3 DNA: TGTGCCAGCAGCGGACCCTGGGGGTCCCACGAGCAGTACGTC. This translates into CASSGPWGSHEQYV. The chain has TRBV6-5 and TRBJ2-7; possibly TRBD1 or TRBD2 for D (5 bases each). This CDR3 spans 14 amino acids. CDR1 is MNHEY and CDR2 is SVGAGI in the germline V gene. V was trimmed by 6 bases and J by 5 bases, leaving 17 bases between them.

This clonotype was seen repeatedly, ten times or more. The J gene is TRBJ2-2, the V gene TRBV20-1; D not resolved. CDR1 is DFQATT and CDR2 is SNEGSKA in the germline V gene (reference sequence). The CDR3 contains 10 residues. Trimming took off 3 bases at V and 7 bases at J, with 3 bases between the two ends. CDR3 DNA: TGCAGTGCTAGGGGCGGGGAGCTGTTTTTT. It is translated as CSARGGELFF.

The sample holds a few counts of this clonotype. The chain couples TRBV3-1 to TRBJ1-6, with TRBD1 matching 12 bases. Germline V gives CDR1 LGHDT, CDR2 YNNKEL (reference sequence). The CDR3 is 16 residues long. V lost 5 bases and J lost 8; bases outside the gene matches: 7. The CDR3 coding sequence is TGTGCCAGCAGCAGAAGGGACAGGGGGCTCTATTCACCCCTCCACTTT. This encodes CASSRRDRGLYSPLHF.

The chain couples TRBV28 to TRBJ2-6; tentative D call: TRBD1 (6 bases). Germline CDR1 reads MDHEN; CDR2 reads SYDVKM. Trimming shortened V by 10 bases and J by 0 bases, and 13 bases separated the two germline ends. The CDR3 has 15 amino acids. The CDR3 region has the DNA TGTGCCATCGGTCTGGGGGCCTCTGGGGCCAACGTCCTGACTTTC. It specifies CAIGLGASGANVLTF. The whole variable domain, filled in from reference TRBV28 and TRBJ2-6, reads DVKVTQSSRYLVKRTGEKVFLECVQDMDHENMFWYRQDPGLGLRLIYFSYDVKMKEKGDIPEGYSVSREKKERFSLILESASTNQTSMYLCAIGLGASGANVLTFGAGSRLTVL.

At least ten counts were recorded for this clonotype. V and J are TRBV12-3 or TRBV12-4 and TRBJ1-1; D is uncertain. V was cut by 3 bases and J by 2 bases, with 10 bases left in between. The CDR3 spans 14 residues. CDR3 sequence reads: CASSFPGSNTEAFF. CDR3 sequence (DNA): TGTGCCAGCAGTTTCCCGGGGAGCAACACTGAAGCTTTCTTT.